The rows below give T cell receptor beta chains drawn from one sample of a study of blood T cell repertoires in COVID-19. Here immunoSEQ multiplex PCR was the method, and the copy in TCRdb shows in-frame clones only, minus some. Of roughly 130,000 clones in the sample, 84% were seen once. Sequenced input: peripheral blood. The receptors come from a woman aged 25 to 39 who had recovered from COVID-19. Both conserved end residues are part of each CDR3. D genes are given only for firm matches. For some rows the clone size is stated as once, few or many, or as a class when expanded; others skip it.

.	TRBV15	TRBJ2-1	.	CATSRDADEQFF	TGTGCCACCAGCAGAGATGCGGATGAGCAGTTCTTC
.	TRBV4-1	TRBJ1-6	.	CASTIRDTYNSPLHF	TGCGCCAGCACAATCCGGGACACCTATAATTCACCCCTCCACTTT
.	TRBV19	TRBJ1-5	few	CAGGNQRAPAWSNQPQHF	TGTGCCGGGGGGAACCAGAGGGCCCCGGCGTGGAGCAATCAGCCCCAGCATTTT
TRBD2	TRBV6-2/TRBV6-3	TRBJ2-1	.	CASSYGLAWNEQFF	TGTGCCAGCAGTTATGGACTAGCTTGGAATGAGCAGTTCTTC
.	TRBV25-1	TRBJ2-2	.	CASCHRDTGELFF	TGTGCCAGTTGCCACAGGGACACCGGGGAGCTGTTTTTT
.	TRBV5-1	TRBJ1-3	.	CASSRTAGNTIYF	TGCGCCAGCAGCCGGACAGCTGGAAACACCATATATTTT
.	TRBV19	TRBJ1-4	.	CASSARTTTNEKLFF	TGTGCCAGTAGTGCCCGAACTACAACTAATGAAAAACTGTTTTTT
.	TRBV10-3	TRBJ2-1	.	CASSAAGNEQFF	TGTGCCTCCTCCGCCGCGGGTAATGAGCAGTTCTTC
.	TRBV7-7	TRBJ2-7	.	CASSLDGLREQYF	TGTGCTAGCAGCTTAGATGGGTTGCGGGAGCAGTACTTC
.	TRBV19	TRBJ2-5	.	CASSLDSQETQYF	TGTGCCAGTAGTTTGGACAGCCAAGAGACCCAGTACTTC
.	TRBV6-5	TRBJ2-1	.	CATSLGTPSYNEQFF	TGTGCCACCTCTCTCGGGACTCCCTCCTACAATGAGCAGTTCTTC
TRBD2	TRBV7-2	TRBJ2-1	.	CASSYSGTSGRRNEQFF	TGTGCCAGCAGCTACTCCGGGACTAGCGGGAGAAGGAATGAGCAGTTCTTC
.	TRBV6-5	TRBJ1-2	.	CASTPGVRDYGYTF	TGTGCCAGCACCCCCGGGGTGAGGGACTATGGCTACACCTTC
.	TRBV20-1	TRBJ1-1	.	CSARVQGEAFF	TGCAGTGCTAGAGTACAGGGTGAAGCTTTCTTT
.	TRBV18	TRBJ2-5	.	CASSPPEGRETQYF	TGTGCCAGCTCACCCCCCGAGGGCCGTGAGACCCAGTACTTC
.	TRBV5-1	TRBJ1-1	.	CASSLGAAVLYTEAFF	TGCGCCAGCAGCTTGGGGGCAGCGGTACTGTACACTGAAGCTTTCTTT
.	TRBV29-1	TRBJ1-2	few	CSVDEGLRRGNYGYTF	TGCAGCGTTGACGAAGGGCTGAGGCGGGGTAACTATGGCTACACCTTC